There are a few counts of the clone carrying this T cell receptor beta chain. This record comes from a study of blood T cells in healthy people across ages. In the study overall: Template switching retrieved approximately one barcoded beta molecule for each two T cells.

Trimming removed 5 bases from V and 1 base from J, with 12 bases in between. CDR3 length: 16 amino acids. Germline V lookup: CDR1 KGHSH, CDR2 LQKENI. Then a second PCR, running roughly 7 to 11 cycles, was carried out with a sample-barcoded 5' primer and a J-beta primer mix. From the 5' RACE reads, TCRdb called clonotypes with MiXCR, one entry per CDR3 protein. Of roughly 1,500,000 distinct CDR3 sequences listed, around 42% are singletons. Researchers collected about 9.6 milliliters of peripheral blood from every single donor. Each sample yielded at least 6 million isolated PBMCs. The receptor comes from a woman between 18 and 30 years old in good health. Sequenced sample: blood. The chain combines TRBV18 with TRBJ2-6, with a weak D call TRBD1 (5 bases). DNA for the CDR3: TGTGCCAGCTCATCGCTACAGGCATCTGGGGCCAACGTCCTGACTTTC. It translates to CASSSLQASGANVLTF.